A selection of T cell receptor beta chains follows, all from one sample in a study of CD4 T cells in relation to SARS-CoV-2 and coronaviruses. The table came from immunoSEQ multiplex PCR; TCRdb's copy has only in-frame clones and leaves some out. In the table there are 50,000 to 70,000 clones, over 80% of which are singletons. Sequenced sample: memory CD4+ T cells from PBMCs. The receptor set was obtained from a human donor in good health. Each CDR3 is given without its conserved first and last residue.

v_call	j_call	cdr3_aa
TRBV11-2	TRBJ2-7	ASSFLAGASYEQY
TRBV3-1/TRBV3-2	TRBJ2-4	ASSQGTSGSYIQY
TRBV11-2	TRBJ2-2	ASSGRTSLSTGELF
TRBV7-2	TRBJ1-4	ASSLDRANEKLF
TRBV7-9	TRBJ1-3	ASSLSGLLSGNTIY
TRBV19	TRBJ2-2	ASSLFWTPNTGELF
TRBV3-1/TRBV3-2	TRBJ2-5	ASSRSGAHQETQY
TRBV7-7	TRBJ2-2	ASSSGQNTGELF
TRBV7-5	TRBJ1-6	ASPTWDSPLH
TRBV5-4	TRBJ2-3	ASSPGAGPLDTDTQY
TRBV30	TRBJ2-1	AWSSTGDEQF
TRBV5-6	TRBJ1-1	ASSWGNTEAF
TRBV2	TRBJ1-6	ASTTTGVSPLH
TRBV18	TRBJ1-1	ASGAGTGTSTEAF
TRBV19	TRBJ1-5	ASRTLDRLNQPQH
TRBV3-1/TRBV3-2	TRBJ2-3	ASRLAGGNQY
TRBV7-9	TRBJ2-5	ASSPRRTSGGIY
TRBV11-3	TRBJ2-3	ASSLGLRGNPQY